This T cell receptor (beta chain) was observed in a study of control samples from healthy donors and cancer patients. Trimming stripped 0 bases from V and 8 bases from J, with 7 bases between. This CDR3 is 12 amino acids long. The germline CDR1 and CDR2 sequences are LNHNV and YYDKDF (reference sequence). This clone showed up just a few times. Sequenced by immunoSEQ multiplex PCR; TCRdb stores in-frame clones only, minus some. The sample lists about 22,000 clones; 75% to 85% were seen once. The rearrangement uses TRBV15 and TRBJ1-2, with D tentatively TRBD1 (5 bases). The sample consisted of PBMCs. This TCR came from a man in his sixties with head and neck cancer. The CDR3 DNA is TGTGCCACCAGCAGAGATCAGGGCGGCTACACCTTC. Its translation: CATSRDQGGYTF.